These 27 T cell receptor beta chains came from one sample sequenced in a study of T cell responses to AZD1222 COVID-19 vaccine. Generated by immunoSEQ multiplex PCR, the TCRdb table keeps only in-frame clones and is missing some. The sample shows 110,000 to 150,000 clones, 85% to 95% of them seen only once. The starting material was peripheral blood, obtained on day 0 of AZD1222 vaccination. These receptors came from an adult in good health.

The chain uses TRBV12-5 and TRBJ1-2; TRBD1 matches 8 bases. Germline CDR1 LGHNT, CDR2 FRNRAP. The CDR3 contains 14 residues. V was clipped by 3 bases and J by 2 bases; unmatched bases: 2. CDR3 nucleotide sequence: TGTGCTAGTGGTTTAGGGACAGGAAACTATGGCTACACCTTC. Amino acid sequence: CASGLGTGNYGYTF.

This clone has only one observation. The chain links TRBV11-3 to TRBJ1-6; 7 bases agree with TRBD1. Germline V CDR1 and CDR2: SGHNT, YENEEA. The CDR3 totals 17 residues. Trimming at V came to 0 bases and at J to 8 bases, leaving 10 bases not matched to a gene. CDR3 sequence (DNA): TGTGCCAGCAGCTTAGATCTGGCGGGACAGCTCCATTCACCCCTCCACTTT. Translating it yields CASSLDLAGQLHSPLHF.

The chain uses TRBV12-5 and TRBJ1-6; 7 nucleotides align to TRBD1. Trimming at V came to 4 bases and at J to 0 bases, leaving 6 bases not matched to a gene. Looked up from germline, CDR1 is LGHNT and CDR2 is FRNRAP. There are 17 residues in the CDR3. The CDR3 spells CASGSNRGSSYNSPLHF. CDR3 in DNA: TGTGCTAGTGGTTCGAACAGGGGAAGCTCCTATAATTCACCCCTCCACTTT.

This chain uses TRBV19 with TRBJ1-2, with D perhaps matching TRBD1 (5 bases). Trimming cost V 0 bases and J 2 bases, with 7 bases left between them. The germline V gene has CDR1 LNHDA and CDR2 SQIVND (reference sequence). The length of the CDR3 is 14 residues. CDR3 nucleotides: TGTGCCAGTAGTATAGAGACAGACAACTATGGCTACACCTTC. The encoded protein is CASSIETDNYGYTF.

V is TRBV10-3 and J is TRBJ1-1; the D is unclear. Between the trimmed V and J ends, which lost 4 bases and 3 bases, there was a span of 6 bases. The CDR3 is 12 residues long. The germline gives CDR1 ENHRY, CDR2 SYGVKD. CDR3 amino acids: CAISGTDTEAFF. In DNA form, the CDR3 reads TGTGCCATCAGTGGAACGGACACTGAAGCTTTCTTT.

V and J are TRBV5-4 and TRBJ1-2; D is undetermined. Trimming left V 4 bases short and J 4 bases short, with 14 bases between. The V gene's germline CDR1 is SGHNT and CDR2 YYREEE (reference sequence). CDR3 length equals 14 residues. This CDR3 reads CASSILGRAYGYTF. CDR3 nucleotide sequence: TGTGCCAGCAGCATCCTCGGGAGGGCCTATGGCTACACCTTC.

The chain couples TRBV5-1 to TRBJ1-4, with 7 bases lining up with TRBD1. V shed 3 bases and J 4 bases; nucleotides not matched to a gene: 9. This CDR3 is 16 amino acids long. Germline V lookup: CDR1 SGHRS, CDR2 YFSETQ. CDR3: CASSSQPGQSNEKLFF. DNA for the CDR3: TGCGCCAGCAGCTCGCAACCGGGACAGAGTAATGAAAAACTGTTTTTT.

This clone was seen a single time. This chain uses TRBV12-3 or TRBV12-4 with TRBJ1-2; D is unclear. This CDR3 spans 13 amino acids. Trimming pared 5 bases from V and 8 bases from J, leaving 15 bases between. The CDR3 DNA reads as TGTGCCAGCAGTCCGAATCCAGGTTTAGGCTACACCTTC. Residues: CASSPNPGLGYTF.

The chain combines TRBV12-5 with TRBJ1-2; D is perhaps TRBD1 (6 bases). CDR3 length: 16 residues. Between the trimmed V and J ends, which lost 6 bases and 0 bases, there was a span of 17 bases. Germline V gene sequence: CDR1 LGHNT, CDR2 FRNRAP. CDR3 bases: TGTGCTAGTGGACCACCCCCACAGGGACCTAACTATGGCTACACCTTC. Protein sequence: CASGPPPQGPNYGYTF.

V is TRBV7-9 and J is TRBJ1-1; D perhaps matches TRBD1 (5 bases). CDR3 length equals 13 residues. V lost 1 base, J lost 4 bases, and 7 bases lay in between. The germline V gene encodes CDR1 SEHNR and CDR2 FQNEAQ (reference sequence). CDR3: CASSLEGITEAFF. The DNA for the CDR3 is TGTGCCAGCAGCTTAGAGGGGATCACTGAAGCTTTCTTT.

CDR3 amino acids: CAWSPWTSGDHNEQFF. DNA of the CDR3: TGTGCCTGGAGCCCCTGGACTAGCGGGGACCACAATGAGCAGTTCTTC. The chain couples TRBV30 to TRBJ2-1; 12 bases line up with TRBD2. This CDR3 spans 16 amino acids. CDR1 is GTSNPN and CDR2 is SVGIG in the germline V gene (reference sequence). V lost 3 bases to trimming and J lost 5 bases; unmatched junction nucleotides: 8.

The V call is TRBV7-9, the J call TRBJ1-2; tentative D call: TRBD1 (5 bases). Trimming removed 1 base from V and 6 bases from J, with 12 bases in between. Per the germline V gene, CDR1 is SEHNR and CDR2 is FQNEAQ (reference sequence). The CDR3 totals 14 residues. Here the CDR3 DNA reads TGTGCCAGCAGCTTAGACGACAGACCCGATGGCTACACCTTC. Translated, it gives CASSLDDRPDGYTF.

The J gene is TRBJ1-4, the V gene TRBV7-2; D not certain. V was pared by 4 bases and J by 3 bases, with 3 bases between. Germline CDR1 reads SGHTA; CDR2 reads FQGNSA. The CDR3 is 12 amino acids. The CDR3 loop is CASSWANEKLFF. The CDR3, as DNA: TGTGCCAGCAGCTGGGCTAATGAAAAACTGTTTTTT.

The V call is TRBV15, the J call TRBJ2-3, with 9 bases fitting TRBD2. The CDR3 is 16 residues long. Germline trimming cut 0 bases from V and 7 bases from J; bases unmatched to any gene: 8. Germline values: CDR1 LNHNV, CDR2 YYDKDF (reference sequence). This CDR3 reads CATSRERAGGPNTQYF. The CDR3, as DNA: TGTGCCACCAGCAGAGAAAGGGCGGGGGGGCCGAATACGCAGTATTTT. Combining the CDR3 with reference TRBV15 and TRBJ2-3 gives the whole variable domain DAMVIQNPRYQVTQFGKPVTLSCSQTLNHNVMYWYQQKSSQAPKLLFHYYDKDFNNEADTPDNFQSRRPNTSFCFLDIRSPGLGDTAMYLCATSRERAGGPNTQYFGPGTRLTVL.

This chain joins TRBV12-3 or TRBV12-4 and TRBJ1-1; D is ambiguous. Trimming stripped 7 bases from V and 0 bases from J, with 9 bases between. This CDR3 comprises 13 residues. The CDR3 coding sequence is TGTGCCAGCAAGGCCAGGATGAACACTGAAGCTTTCTTT. It encodes CASKARMNTEAFF.

The table lists this clone with a count of one. The gene calls are TRBV6-5 and TRBJ1-1; D perhaps matches TRBD1 (6 bases). Trimming left V 6 bases short and J 1 base short, with 15 bases between. Germline assignment: CDR1 MNHEY and CDR2 SVGAGI. The CDR3 loop spans 15 amino acids. For the CDR3, the DNA is TGTGCCAGCAGACGGACCGGACAGCGGAACACTGAAGCTTTCTTT. It encodes CASRRTGQRNTEAFF.

The V call is TRBV11-2, the J call TRBJ1-3; D not resolved. The CDR3 is 14 amino acids. Germline assignment: CDR1 SGHAT and CDR2 FQNNGV. V was cut by 2 bases and J by 0 bases, with 5 bases left in between. CDR3: CASSLSHSGNTIYF. The CDR3 DNA sequence: TGTGCCAGCAGCTTAAGTCACTCTGGAAACACCATATATTTT.

This CDR3 is CASSREGSYGYTF. The CDR3 nucleotides are TGTGCCAGCAGCCGGGAGGGGAGCTATGGCTACACCTTC. The chain links TRBV14 to TRBJ1-2, with D possibly matching TRBD1 (5 bases). The germline V gene has CDR1 SGHDN and CDR2 FVKESK. The V end lost 4 bases, the J end lost 4 bases, and 10 bases lay between the germline ends. CDR3 size: 13 residues.

The V gene is TRBV3-1 (or the pseudogene TRBV3-2), the J gene TRBJ1-1; D gene unclear. CDR1 is LGHDT, CDR2 YNNKEL, per germline (reference sequence). The CDR3 covers 13 residues. Trimming pared 3 bases from V and 0 bases from J, leaving 5 bases between. This CDR3 reads CASSQVMNTEAFF. The CDR3 DNA reads TGTGCCAGCAGCCAGGTCATGAACACTGAAGCTTTCTTT.

The J gene is TRBJ2-7, the V gene TRBV2; TRBD1 might be the D (6 bases). This CDR3 is 13 amino acids long. Germline CDR1 and CDR2: SNHLY and FYNNEI. The V gene lost 5 bases and the J gene lost 6 bases, with 14 bases spanning the gap. In nucleotides, the CDR3 is TGTGCCAGCAGTATAGGGGGATCAGGCGAGCAGTACTTC. Translation: CASSIGGSGEQYF.

The chain carries TRBV11-3 and TRBJ1-2; D unclear. V was shortened by 5 bases and J by 2 bases, with 9 bases between the two germline ends. The CDR3 spans 13 residues. The germline V gene has CDR1 SGHNT and CDR2 YENEEA. The CDR3 DNA reads TGTGCCAGCAGCCCCCGGGAAAACTATGGCTACACCTTC. Translating it yields CASSPRENYGYTF.

The chain links TRBV20-1 to TRBJ1-2; weak D call: TRBD1 (5 bases). V lost 3 bases to trimming and J lost 2 bases, with 16 bases between them. Germline CDR1 and CDR2: DFQATT and SNEGSKA (reference sequence). The CDR3 spans 15 residues. CDR3 DNA sequence: TGCAGTGCTAGTTATGCGCTAGCAGGGAACTATGGCTACACCTTC. Amino acids: CSASYALAGNYGYTF.

The rearrangement joins TRBV7-3 to TRBJ1-3, with D unresolved. Germline CDR1 SGHTA, CDR2 FQGTGA. The CDR3 has 15 residues. V was clipped by 2 bases and J by 2 bases, with 10 bases between them. CDR3 DNA sequence: TGTGCCAGCAGCTTACATTCGGGTCCTGGAAACACCATATATTTT. The encoded protein is CASSLHSGPGNTIYF.

The chain links TRBV27 to TRBJ2-7, with unresolved D. The CDR3 is 15 amino acids. Per germline, CDR1 MNHEY and CDR2 SMNVEV (reference sequence). V was cut by 5 bases and J by 5 bases, with 19 bases left in between. DNA of the CDR3: TGTGCCAGCAGTCTAGGAGCCTCTTTGGGCCACGAGCAGTACTTC. It codes for CASSLGASLGHEQYF.

The chain combines TRBV28 with TRBJ1-2; D gene uncertain. The CDR3 runs 13 residues. The V gene lost 2 bases and the J gene lost 8 bases, with 12 bases spanning the gap. The germline gives CDR1 MDHEN, CDR2 SYDVKM. The CDR3 sequence is CASSLTPGRGYTF. Here the CDR3 DNA reads TGTGCCAGCAGTTTAACCCCGGGTCGAGGCTACACCTTC.

The chain recombines TRBV5-1 with TRBJ1-1, with D maybe TRBD1 (6 bases). Germline V gene data show CDR1 as SGHRS and CDR2 as YFSETQ. The CDR3 runs to 14 residues. V lost 0 bases, J lost 4 bases, and 10 bases lay in between. This CDR3 reads CASSLDRVITEAFF. The CDR3 bases are TGCGCCAGCAGCTTGGACAGGGTTATCACTGAAGCTTTCTTT.

The chain joins TRBV7-6 to TRBJ2-7; 8 bases line up with TRBD1. The germline V gene has CDR1 SGHVS and CDR2 FNYEAQ. The V gene end was trimmed by 2 bases and the J gene end by 12 bases; junction bases not matched to a gene: 9. The CDR3 runs 13 residues. CDR3: CASSLSDPGQVYF. The DNA for the CDR3 is TGTGCCAGCAGCTTATCGGACCCGGGACAGGTGTACTTC.